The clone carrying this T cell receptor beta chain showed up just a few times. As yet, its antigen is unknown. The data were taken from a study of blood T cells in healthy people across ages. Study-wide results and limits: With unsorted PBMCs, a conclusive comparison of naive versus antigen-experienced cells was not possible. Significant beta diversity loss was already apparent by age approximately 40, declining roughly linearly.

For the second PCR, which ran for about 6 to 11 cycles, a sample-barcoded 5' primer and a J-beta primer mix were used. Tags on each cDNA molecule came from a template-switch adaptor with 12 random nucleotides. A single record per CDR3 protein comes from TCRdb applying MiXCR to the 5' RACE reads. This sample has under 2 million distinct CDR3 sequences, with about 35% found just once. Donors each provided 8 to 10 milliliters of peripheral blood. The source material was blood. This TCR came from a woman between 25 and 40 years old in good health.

CDR3 in DNA: TGCAGTGCTAGACTAGGGACCGCCCAAGAGACCCAGTACTTC. Protein: CSARLGTAQETQYF. The chain carries TRBV20-1 and TRBJ2-5; TRBD1 or TRBD2 may be the D gene (5 bases each). Germline V CDR1 and CDR2: DFQATT, SNEGSKA (reference sequence). Trimming left V 2 bases short and J 1 base short, with 11 bases between. The CDR3 has 14 residues.